This T cell receptor (beta chain) was documented in a study of Graves' ophthalmopathy and Graves' hyperthyroidism. As for the study in general: Peripheral blood was gathered at the point of initial diagnosis, before any treatment started.

V was clipped by 6 bases and J by 4 bases; unmatched bases: 13. The CDR3 totals 16 residues. From germline, CDR1 is SNHLY and CDR2 FYNNEI. General study results and limits: Blood shared most expanded thyroid clonotypes above 0.001 frequency.

RNA transcripts served as template for amplifying TCR beta CDR3 sequences. First-round RT-PCR used HTBI primers; second-round multiplex PCR followed. TCRdb reprocessed the multiplex PCR reads with MiXCR, giving one entry per CDR3 protein. The top ten hold under 55% of the sample, which has roughly 230,000 distinct CDR3 sequences, under 25% seen once. In its sample, this clonotype was seen many times. The antigen remains unidentified. The source material was peripheral blood. This receptor was taken from a woman aged 45-60 years with Graves' ophthalmopathy. The chain couples TRBV2 to TRBJ2-5, with 8 bases identical to TRBD1. This CDR3 reads CASRAQGAGGGETQYF. CDR3 nucleotides: TGTGCCAGCAGAGCCCAGGGGGCTGGGGGCGGAGAGACCCAGTACTTC.